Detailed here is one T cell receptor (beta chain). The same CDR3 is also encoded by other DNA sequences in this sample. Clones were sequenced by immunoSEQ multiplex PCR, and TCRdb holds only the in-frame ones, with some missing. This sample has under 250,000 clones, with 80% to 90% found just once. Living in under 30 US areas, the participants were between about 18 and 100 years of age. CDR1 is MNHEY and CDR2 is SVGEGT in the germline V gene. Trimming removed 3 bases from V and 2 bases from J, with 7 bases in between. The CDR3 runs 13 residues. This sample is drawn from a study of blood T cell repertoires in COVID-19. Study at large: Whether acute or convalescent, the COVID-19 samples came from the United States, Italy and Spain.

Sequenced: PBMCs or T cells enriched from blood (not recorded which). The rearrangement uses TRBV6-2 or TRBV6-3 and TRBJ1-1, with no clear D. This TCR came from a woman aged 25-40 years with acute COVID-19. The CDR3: CASSYRGNTEAFF. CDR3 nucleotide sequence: TGTGCCAGCAGTTATAGAGGAAACACTGAAGCTTTCTTT.